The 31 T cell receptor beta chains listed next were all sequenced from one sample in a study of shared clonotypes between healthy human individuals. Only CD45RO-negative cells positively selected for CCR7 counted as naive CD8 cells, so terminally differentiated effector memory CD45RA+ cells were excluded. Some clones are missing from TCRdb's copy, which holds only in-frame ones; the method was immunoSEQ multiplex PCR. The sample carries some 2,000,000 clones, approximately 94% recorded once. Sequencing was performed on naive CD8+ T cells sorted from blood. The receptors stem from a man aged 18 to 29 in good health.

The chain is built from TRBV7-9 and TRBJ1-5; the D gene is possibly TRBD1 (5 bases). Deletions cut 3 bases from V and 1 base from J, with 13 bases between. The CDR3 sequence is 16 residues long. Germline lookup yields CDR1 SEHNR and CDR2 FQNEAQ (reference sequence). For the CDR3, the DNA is TGTGCCAGCAGCTTGGGGGGTGAATGGAGCAATCAGCCCCAGCATTTT. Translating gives CASSLGGEWSNQPQHF.

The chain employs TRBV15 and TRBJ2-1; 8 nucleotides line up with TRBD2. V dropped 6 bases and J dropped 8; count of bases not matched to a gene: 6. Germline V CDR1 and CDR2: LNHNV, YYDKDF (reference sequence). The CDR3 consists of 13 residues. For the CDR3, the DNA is TGTGCCACCAGTTGGCGGGAGGCGCATGAGCAGTTCTTC. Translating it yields CATSWREAHEQFF.

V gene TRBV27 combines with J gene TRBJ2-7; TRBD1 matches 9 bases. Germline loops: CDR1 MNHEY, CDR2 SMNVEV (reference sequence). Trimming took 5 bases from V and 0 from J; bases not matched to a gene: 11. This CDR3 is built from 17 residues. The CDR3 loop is CASSTNGGQGLSYEQYF. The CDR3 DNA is TGTGCCAGCAGTACAAATGGGGGACAGGGTCTCTCCTACGAGCAGTACTTC.

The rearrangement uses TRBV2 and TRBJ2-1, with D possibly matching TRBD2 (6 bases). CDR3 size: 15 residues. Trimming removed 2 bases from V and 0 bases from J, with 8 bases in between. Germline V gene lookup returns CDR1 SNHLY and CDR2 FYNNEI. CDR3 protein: CASSELGGSYNEQFF. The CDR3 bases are TGTGCCAGCAGTGAACTGGGGGGCTCCTACAATGAGCAGTTCTTC.

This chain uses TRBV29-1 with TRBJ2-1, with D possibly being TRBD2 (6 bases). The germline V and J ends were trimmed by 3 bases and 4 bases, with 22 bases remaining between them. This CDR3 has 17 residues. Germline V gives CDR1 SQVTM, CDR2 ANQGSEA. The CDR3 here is CSVERGGNGGVYNEQFF. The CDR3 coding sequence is TGCAGCGTTGAGCGGGGAGGTAATGGCGGGGTTTACAATGAGCAGTTCTTC.

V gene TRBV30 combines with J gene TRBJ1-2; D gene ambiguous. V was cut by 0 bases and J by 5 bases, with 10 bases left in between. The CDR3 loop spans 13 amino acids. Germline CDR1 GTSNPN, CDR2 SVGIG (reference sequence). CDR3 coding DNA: TGTGCCTGGAGTGTACAGCCGTTTTATGGCTACACCTTC. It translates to CAWSVQPFYGYTF.

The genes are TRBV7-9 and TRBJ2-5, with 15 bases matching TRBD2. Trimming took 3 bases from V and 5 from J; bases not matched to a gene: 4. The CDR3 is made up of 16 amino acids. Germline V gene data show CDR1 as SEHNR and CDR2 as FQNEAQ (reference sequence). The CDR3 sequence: CASSFGTSGRWETQYF. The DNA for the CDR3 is TGTGCCAGCAGCTTCGGGACTAGCGGGAGGTGGGAGACCCAGTACTTC.

The CDR3 loop reads CASSSTGGWGYTF. In nucleotides, the CDR3 is TGTGCCAGCAGCTCTACAGGGGGCTGGGGCTACACCTTC. The chain employs TRBV7-3 and TRBJ1-2; TRBD1 agrees at 9 bases. Germline lookup yields CDR1 SGHTA and CDR2 FQGTGA. The CDR3 runs to 13 residues. After removal of 4 bases from V and 8 bases from J, the junction contained 5 bases not matched to a gene.

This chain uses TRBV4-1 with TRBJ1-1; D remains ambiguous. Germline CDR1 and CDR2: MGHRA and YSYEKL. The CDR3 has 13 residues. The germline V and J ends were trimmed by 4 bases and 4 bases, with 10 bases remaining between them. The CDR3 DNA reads TGCGCCAGCAGCCGATACCTGGGCACTGAAGCTTTCTTT. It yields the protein CASSRYLGTEAFF.

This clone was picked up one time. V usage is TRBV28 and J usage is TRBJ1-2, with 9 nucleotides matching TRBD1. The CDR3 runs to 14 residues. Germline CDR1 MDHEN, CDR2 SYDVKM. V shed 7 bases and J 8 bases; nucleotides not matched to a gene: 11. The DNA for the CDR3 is TGTGCCAGCACCCTTCCCCGGACAGGGGACGGCTACACCTTC. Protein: CASTLPRTGDGYTF.

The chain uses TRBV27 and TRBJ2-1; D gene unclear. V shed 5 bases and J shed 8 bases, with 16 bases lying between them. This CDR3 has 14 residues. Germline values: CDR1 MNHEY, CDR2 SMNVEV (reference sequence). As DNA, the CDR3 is TGTGCCAGCAGTGGGTCGACTGCCGGCGATGAGCAGTTCTTC. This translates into CASSGSTAGDEQFF.

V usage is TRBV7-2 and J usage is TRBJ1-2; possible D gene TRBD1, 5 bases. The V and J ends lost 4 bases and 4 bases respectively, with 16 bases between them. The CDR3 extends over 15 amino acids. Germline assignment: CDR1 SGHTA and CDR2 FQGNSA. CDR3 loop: CASSSMLSDSYGYTF. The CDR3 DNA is TGTGCCAGCAGCTCAATGCTAAGCGACAGCTATGGCTACACCTTC.

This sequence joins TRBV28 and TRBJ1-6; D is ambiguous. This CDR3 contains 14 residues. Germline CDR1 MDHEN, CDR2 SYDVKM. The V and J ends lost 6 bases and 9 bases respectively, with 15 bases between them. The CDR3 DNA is TGTGCCAGCAGCTATGACCCCCGGGTTTCACCCCTCCACTTT. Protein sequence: CASSYDPRVSPLHF.

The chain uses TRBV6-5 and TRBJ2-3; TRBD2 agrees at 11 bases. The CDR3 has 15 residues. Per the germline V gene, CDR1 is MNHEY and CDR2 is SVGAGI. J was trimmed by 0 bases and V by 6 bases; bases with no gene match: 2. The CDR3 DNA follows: TGTGCCAGCAGCAGACTAGCGGGGAGCACAGATACGCAGTATTTT. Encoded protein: CASSRLAGSTDTQYF.

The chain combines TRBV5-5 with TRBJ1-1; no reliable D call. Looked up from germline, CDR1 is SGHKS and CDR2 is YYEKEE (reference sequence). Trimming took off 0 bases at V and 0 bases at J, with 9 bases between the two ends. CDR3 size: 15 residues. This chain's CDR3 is CASSLEAPLNTEAFF. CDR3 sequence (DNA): TGTGCCAGCAGCTTGGAAGCGCCTCTGAACACTGAAGCTTTCTTT.

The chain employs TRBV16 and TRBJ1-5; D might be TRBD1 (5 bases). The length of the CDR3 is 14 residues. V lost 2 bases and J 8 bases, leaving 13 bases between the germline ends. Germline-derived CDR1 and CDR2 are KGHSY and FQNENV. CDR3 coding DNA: TGTGCCAGCAGCCAAATAAGGGTCAGGGAGCCCCAGCATTTT. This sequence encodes CASSQIRVREPQHF.

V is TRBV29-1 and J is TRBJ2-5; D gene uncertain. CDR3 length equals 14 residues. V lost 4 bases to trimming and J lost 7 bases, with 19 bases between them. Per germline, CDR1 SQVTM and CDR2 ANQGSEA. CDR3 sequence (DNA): TGCAGCGTTGGACTGGAAGGATTCGATGGGACCCAGTACTTC. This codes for CSVGLEGFDGTQYF.

The CDR3 region has the DNA TGTGCCAGTAGTCCCCTCCTAGCGGACCAAGAGACCCAGTACTTC. The encoded protein is CASSPLLADQETQYF. V is TRBV19 and J is TRBJ2-5, with TRBD2 matching over 7 bases. CDR3 size: 15 residues. The trim removed 5 bases at V and 0 bases at J, leaving 6 bases unmatched. CDR1 is LNHDA, CDR2 SQIVND, per germline (reference sequence).

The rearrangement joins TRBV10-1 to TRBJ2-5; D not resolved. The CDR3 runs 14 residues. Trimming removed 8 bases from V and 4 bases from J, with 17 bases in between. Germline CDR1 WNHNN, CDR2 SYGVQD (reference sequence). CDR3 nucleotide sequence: TGCGCCAGCCTGCAGGAGCCGTCGCGAGAGACCCAGTACTTC. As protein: CASLQEPSRETQYF.

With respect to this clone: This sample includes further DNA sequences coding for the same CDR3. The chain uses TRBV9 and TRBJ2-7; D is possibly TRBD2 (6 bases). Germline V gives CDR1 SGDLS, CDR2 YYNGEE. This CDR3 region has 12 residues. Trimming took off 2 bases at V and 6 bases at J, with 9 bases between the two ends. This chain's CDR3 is CASSVLGGEQYF. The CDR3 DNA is TGTGCCAGCAGCGTCCTGGGGGGCGAGCAGTACTTC. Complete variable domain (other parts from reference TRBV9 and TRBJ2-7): DSGVTQTPKHLITATGQRVTLRCSPRSGDLSVYWYQQSLDQGLQFLIQYYNGEERAKGNILERFSAQQFPDLHSELNLSSLELGDSALYFCASSVLGGEQYFGPGTRLTVT.

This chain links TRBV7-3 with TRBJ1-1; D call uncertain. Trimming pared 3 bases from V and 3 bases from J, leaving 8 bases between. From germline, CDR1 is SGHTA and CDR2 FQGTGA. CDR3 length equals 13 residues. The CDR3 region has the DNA TGTGCCAGCAGCTTCGGGGAGGACACTGAAGCTTTCTTT. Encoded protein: CASSFGEDTEAFF.

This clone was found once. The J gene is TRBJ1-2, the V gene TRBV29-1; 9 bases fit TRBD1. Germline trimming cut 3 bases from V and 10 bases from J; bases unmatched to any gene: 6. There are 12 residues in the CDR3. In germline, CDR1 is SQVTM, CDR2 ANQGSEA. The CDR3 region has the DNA TGCAGCGTTGAGGGGGGACAGGGTAACTACACCTTC. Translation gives CSVEGGQGNYTF. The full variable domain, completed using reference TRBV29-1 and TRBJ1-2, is SAVISQKPSRDICQRGTSLTIQCQVDSQVTMMFWYRQQPGQSLTLIATANQGSEATYESGFVIDKFPISRPNLTFSTLTVSNMSPEDSSIYLCSVEGGQGNYTFGSGTRLTVV.

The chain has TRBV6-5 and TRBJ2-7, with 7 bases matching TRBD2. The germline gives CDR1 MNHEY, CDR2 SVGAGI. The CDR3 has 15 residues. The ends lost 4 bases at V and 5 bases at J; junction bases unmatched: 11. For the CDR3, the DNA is TGTGCCAGCAGTTTCTCAACGACTAGCAGTGACGAGCAGTACTTC. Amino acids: CASSFSTTSSDEQYF.

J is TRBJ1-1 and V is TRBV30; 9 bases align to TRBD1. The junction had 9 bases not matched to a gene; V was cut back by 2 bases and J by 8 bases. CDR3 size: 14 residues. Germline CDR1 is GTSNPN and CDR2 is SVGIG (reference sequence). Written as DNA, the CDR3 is TGTGCCTGGAGTATAGGGACAGGGAACGGGGAAGCTTTCTTT. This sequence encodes CAWSIGTGNGEAFF.

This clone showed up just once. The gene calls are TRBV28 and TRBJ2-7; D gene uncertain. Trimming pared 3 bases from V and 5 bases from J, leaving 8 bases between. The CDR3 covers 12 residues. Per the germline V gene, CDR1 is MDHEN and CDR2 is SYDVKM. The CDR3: CASSLDGNEQYF. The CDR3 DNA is TGTGCCAGCAGTTTGGATGGGAACGAGCAGTACTTC.

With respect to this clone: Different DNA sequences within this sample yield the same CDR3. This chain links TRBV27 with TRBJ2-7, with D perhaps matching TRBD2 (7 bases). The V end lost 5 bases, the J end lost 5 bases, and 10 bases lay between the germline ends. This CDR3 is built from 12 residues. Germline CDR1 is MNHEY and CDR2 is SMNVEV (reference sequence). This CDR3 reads CASSLGGDEQYF. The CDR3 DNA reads TGTGCCAGCAGTCTAGGGGGGGACGAGCAGTACTTC.

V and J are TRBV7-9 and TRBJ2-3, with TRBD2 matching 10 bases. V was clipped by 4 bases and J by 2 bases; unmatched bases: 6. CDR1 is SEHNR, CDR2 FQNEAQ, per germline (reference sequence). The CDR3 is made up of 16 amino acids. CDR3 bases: TGTGCCAGCAGCTCCGCGGGACTAGCGCTCACAGATACGCAGTATTTT. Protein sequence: CASSSAGLALTDTQYF.

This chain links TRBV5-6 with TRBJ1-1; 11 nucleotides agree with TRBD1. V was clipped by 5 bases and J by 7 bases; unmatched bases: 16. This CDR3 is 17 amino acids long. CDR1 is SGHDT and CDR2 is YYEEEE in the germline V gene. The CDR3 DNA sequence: TGTGCCAGCAGAGCGGGCGCTGAGGACAGGGGGCCCGATGAAGCTTTCTTT. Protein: CASRAGAEDRGPDEAFF.

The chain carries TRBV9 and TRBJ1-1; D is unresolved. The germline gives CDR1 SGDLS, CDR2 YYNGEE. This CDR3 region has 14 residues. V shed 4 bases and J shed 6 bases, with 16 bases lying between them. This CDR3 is CASSSGGVQAEAFF. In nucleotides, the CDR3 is TGTGCCAGCAGCTCAGGTGGGGTTCAGGCTGAAGCTTTCTTT.

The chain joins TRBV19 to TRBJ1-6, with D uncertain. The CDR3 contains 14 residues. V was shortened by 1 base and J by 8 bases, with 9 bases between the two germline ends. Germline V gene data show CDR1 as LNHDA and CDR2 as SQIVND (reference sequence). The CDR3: CASSIGGMDSPLHF. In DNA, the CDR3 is TGTGCCAGTAGTATAGGAGGGATGGATTCACCCCTCCACTTT.

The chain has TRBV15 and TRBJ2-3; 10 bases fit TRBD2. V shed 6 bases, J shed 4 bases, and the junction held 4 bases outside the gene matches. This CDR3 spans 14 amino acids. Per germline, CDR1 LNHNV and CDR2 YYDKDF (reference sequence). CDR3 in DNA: TGTGCCACCAGGGTAGCGGGAGGAGCAGATACGCAGTATTTT. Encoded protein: CATRVAGGADTQYF.